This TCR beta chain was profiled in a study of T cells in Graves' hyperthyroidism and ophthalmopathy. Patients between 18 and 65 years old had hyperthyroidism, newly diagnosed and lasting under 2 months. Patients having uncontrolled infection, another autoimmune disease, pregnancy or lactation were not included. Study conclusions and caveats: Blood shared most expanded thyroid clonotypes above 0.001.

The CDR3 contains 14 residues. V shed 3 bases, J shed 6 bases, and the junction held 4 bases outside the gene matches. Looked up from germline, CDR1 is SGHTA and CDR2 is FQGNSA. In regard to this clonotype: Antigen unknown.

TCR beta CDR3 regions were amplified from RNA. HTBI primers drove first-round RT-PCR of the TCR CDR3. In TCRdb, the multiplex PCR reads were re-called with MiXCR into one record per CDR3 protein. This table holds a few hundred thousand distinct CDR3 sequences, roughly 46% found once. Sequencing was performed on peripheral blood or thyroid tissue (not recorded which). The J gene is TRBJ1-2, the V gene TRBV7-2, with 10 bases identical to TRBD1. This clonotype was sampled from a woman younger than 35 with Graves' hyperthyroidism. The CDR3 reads CASSLGGTGDGYTF. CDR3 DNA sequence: TGTGCCAGCAGCTTGGGCGGGACAGGGGATGGCTACACCTTC.